This record looks at one TCR beta chain sequence and its context. Antigen unknown. As for the cDNA, it was generated by 5'RACE with 10-nucleotide random UMIs. TCRdb passed the 5' RACE reads through MiXCR, listing each CDR3 protein once. This table has around 50,000 distinct CDR3 sequences, roughly 17% appearing once. Germline V gives CDR1 LNHDA, CDR2 SQIVND (reference sequence). There are 13 residues in the CDR3. Losses at the gene ends were 7 bases for V and 7 bases for J; bases not matched to a gene: 3. Healthy control participants comprised blood bank volunteers in Maryland, USA. This record comes from a study of neurological immune-mediated disorders. General study points: Because no CDR3 amino acid sequences were shared across subjects by expanded clones, private repertoires were suggested in all groups.

The origin of this receptor is a man aged 60-69 years in good health. V and J are TRBV19 and TRBJ1-6; TRBD1 aligns across 8 bases. Sequences were obtained from PBMCs. In nucleotides, the CDR3 is TGTGCCAGTAAGCAGGGGGCCAATTCACCCCTCCACTTT. Amino acids: CASKQGANSPLHF.